This TCR beta chain was sequenced for a study of T cells in Graves' hyperthyroidism and ophthalmopathy. V shed 4 bases and J 8 bases; nucleotides not matched to a gene: 11. CDR1 is DFQATT, CDR2 SNEGSKA, per germline (reference sequence). This CDR3 is 16 amino acids long. RNA transcripts yielded amplified TCR beta CDR3 regions. TCR CDR3 underwent first-round RT-PCR with the HTBI primer set. TCRdb used MiXCR to reprocess the multiplex PCR reads, holding one entry per CDR3 protein. This table has about 530,000 distinct CDR3 sequences, under 20% appearing once. This sequence joins TRBV20-1 and TRBJ2-3; 14 nucleotides line up with TRBD2. The specimen sequenced was blood. This TCR was recovered from a woman younger than 35 with Graves' ophthalmopathy. The CDR3 sequence: CSATGTSGSPIGTQYF. The DNA of the CDR3 is TGCAGTGCTACCGGGACTAGCGGGAGCCCTATAGGTACGCAGTATTTT.